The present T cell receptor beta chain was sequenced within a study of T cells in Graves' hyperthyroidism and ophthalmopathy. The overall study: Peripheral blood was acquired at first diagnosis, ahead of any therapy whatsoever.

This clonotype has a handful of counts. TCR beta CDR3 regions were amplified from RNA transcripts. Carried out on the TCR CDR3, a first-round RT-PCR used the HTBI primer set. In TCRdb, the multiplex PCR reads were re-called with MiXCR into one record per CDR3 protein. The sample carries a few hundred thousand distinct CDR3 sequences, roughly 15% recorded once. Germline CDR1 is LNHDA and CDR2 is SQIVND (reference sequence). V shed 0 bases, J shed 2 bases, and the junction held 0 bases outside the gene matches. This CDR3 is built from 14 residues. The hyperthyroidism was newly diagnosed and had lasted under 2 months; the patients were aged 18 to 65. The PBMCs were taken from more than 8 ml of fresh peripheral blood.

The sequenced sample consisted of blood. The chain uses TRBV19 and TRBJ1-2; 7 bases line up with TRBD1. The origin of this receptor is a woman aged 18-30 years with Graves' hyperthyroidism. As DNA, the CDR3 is TGTGCCAGTAGTATAGACAGGGGGAACTATGGCTACACCTTC. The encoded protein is CASSIDRGNYGYTF.